This T cell receptor (beta chain) was profiled in a study of naive and memory T cell subsets. Findings and limits, study-wide: Potentially, T cell activation and differentiation skew this RNA-based measurement.

Trimming at V came to 0 bases and at J to 1 base, leaving 3 bases not matched to a gene. There are 16 residues in the CDR3. Per germline, CDR1 MNHNS and CDR2 SASEGT. Of note for this clonotype: Its matching antigen is unknown.

An oligonucleotide containing a UMI was ligated to the 3' end of TCR cDNA. Whole-blood samples were around 2.5 ml of peripheral blood from healthy adult volunteers. The SP2 primer and nested alpha and beta constant region primers amplified ligated cDNA in four rounds. TCRdb re-analysed the 5' RACE reads in MiXCR, keeping a single row per CDR3 protein. Of around 30,000 distinct CDR3 sequences listed, 15% to 20% were seen once; the top ten hold around 2.6%. This sequence joins TRBV6-1 and TRBJ2-5; TRBD2 matches at 9 bases. This TCR was sampled from a female donor in good health. The CDR3 sequence: CASSEAGAGGQETQYF. CDR3 DNA: TGTGCCAGCAGTGAAGCGGGAGCGGGGGGCCAAGAGACCCAGTACTTC.